The 8 T cell receptor beta chains reported below all come from one sample, sequenced in a study of post-analysis software for immune sequencing data. Notes on the study in general: In patients, TRBV5-6, TRBV5-1 and TRBV20-1 belonged to roughly 5 TRBV segments found more frequently than in controls.

Prepared libraries of TCR beta cDNA carried unique molecular identifiers. Via MiXCR, TCRdb re-called the PCR reads, giving one row per CDR3 protein. The repertoire holds hundreds of thousands of distinct CDR3 sequences, with 59% as singletons. Which antigens these TCRs recognize remains unknown. Source material: blood. The receptors here all came from a girl aged 2-10 years with multiple sclerosis.

The rearrangement links TRBV5-1 to TRBJ1-2; tentative D call: TRBD1 (5 bases). The CDR3 is 15 amino acids. Germline loops: CDR1 SGHRS, CDR2 YFSETQ. V lost 4 bases and J lost 3, with 16 bases in between. The CDR3 region has the DNA TGCGCCAGCAGCCTTACGGGACGTAAAGACTATGGCTACACCTTC. Protein: CASSLTGRKDYGYTF.

This clonotype was seen once. V gene TRBV5-1 combines with J gene TRBJ2-7; 8 bases align to TRBD1. Germline V CDR1 and CDR2: SGHRS, YFSETQ. The CDR3 runs to 15 residues. V dropped 4 bases and J dropped 2; count of bases not matched to a gene: 8. The CDR3 region is CASSQTGANPYEQYF. In DNA, the CDR3 is TGCGCCAGCAGCCAGACAGGGGCAAATCCCTACGAGCAGTACTTC. Drawing the rest from reference TRBV5-1 and TRBJ2-7, the complete variable domain is KAGVTQTPRYLIKTRGQQVTLSCSPISGHRSVSWYQQTPGQGLQFLFEYFSETQRNKGNFPGRFSGRQFSNSRSEMNVSTLELGDSALYLCASSQTGANPYEQYFGPGTRLTVT.

V usage is TRBV6-1 and J usage is TRBJ2-7; tentatively, D is TRBD2 (6 bases). Germline CDR1 and CDR2: MNHNS and SASEGT. CDR3 size: 18 residues. The germline V and J ends were trimmed by 5 bases and 2 bases, with 25 bases remaining between them. The CDR3 reads CASSLAGVSSGLTYEQYF. The CDR3, as DNA: TGTGCCAGCAGTCTCGCGGGCGTTAGTAGCGGCCTGACCTACGAGCAGTACTTC.

The chain combines TRBV7-2 with TRBJ2-1; 8 positions agree with TRBD1. The germline gives CDR1 SGHTA, CDR2 FQGNSA. After removal of 3 bases from V and 2 bases from J, the junction contained 3 bases not matched to a gene. This CDR3 spans 15 amino acids. CDR3 DNA: TGTGCCAGCAGCTTTGACAGGGGCGCCTACAATGAGCAGTTCTTC. It translates to CASSFDRGAYNEQFF.

This rearrangement joins TRBV20-1 to TRBJ2-7, with TRBD2 matching 11 bases. Germline V gene lookup returns CDR1 DFQATT and CDR2 SNEGSKA (reference sequence). This CDR3 comprises 18 residues. Unmatched junction bases numbered 18, after V lost 5 bases and J lost 3 bases. The DNA for the CDR3 is TGCAGTGCTCTCCAGGGTACCGGGACTAGCGGCAAGTACTACGAGCAGTACTTC. It codes for CSALQGTGTSGKYYEQYF.

Of note for this clonotype: This CDR3 fails to terminate in the conserved phenylalanine or tryptophan, so it likely reflects a read error. This chain links TRBV7-2 with TRBJ1-1; tentatively, D is TRBD1 (5 bases). This CDR3 has 14 residues. V lost 4 bases and J lost 3, with 12 bases in between. Germline CDR1 is SGHTA and CDR2 is FQGNSA. CDR3 DNA sequence: TGTGCCAGCAGCTCCGGGACGGGGGACACTGAAGCTTTCTGT. Protein: CASSSGTGDTEAFC.

This chain links TRBV7-9 with TRBJ1-1, with D possibly being TRBD1 (6 bases). The CDR3 loop spans 14 amino acids. Trimming removed 5 bases from V and 11 bases from J, with 21 bases in between. Looked up from germline, CDR1 is SEHNR and CDR2 is FQNEAQ (reference sequence). The CDR3 sequence: CASSPLGRGVDAFF. As DNA, the CDR3 is TGTGCCAGCAGCCCGCTAGGAAGGGGGGTGGATGCTTTCTTT. The full variable domain, with the rest looked up from reference TRBV7-9 and TRBJ1-1, is DTGVSQNPRHKITKRGQNVTFRCDPISEHNRLYWYRQTLGQGPEFLTYFQNEAQLEKSRLLSDRFSAERPKGSFSTLEIQRTEQGDSAMYLCASSPLGRGVDAFFGQGTRLTVV.

This clonotype was picked up a small number of times. This rearrangement joins TRBV6-5 to TRBJ2-1; 12 bases map to TRBD2. This CDR3 region has 13 residues. V lost 9 bases, J lost 5 bases, and 2 bases stayed unmatched. The V gene's germline CDR1 is MNHEY and CDR2 SVGAGI. The chain's CDR3 is CASRLAGDNEQFF. The CDR3 nucleotides read TGTGCCAGTAGACTAGCGGGGGACAATGAGCAGTTCTTC.